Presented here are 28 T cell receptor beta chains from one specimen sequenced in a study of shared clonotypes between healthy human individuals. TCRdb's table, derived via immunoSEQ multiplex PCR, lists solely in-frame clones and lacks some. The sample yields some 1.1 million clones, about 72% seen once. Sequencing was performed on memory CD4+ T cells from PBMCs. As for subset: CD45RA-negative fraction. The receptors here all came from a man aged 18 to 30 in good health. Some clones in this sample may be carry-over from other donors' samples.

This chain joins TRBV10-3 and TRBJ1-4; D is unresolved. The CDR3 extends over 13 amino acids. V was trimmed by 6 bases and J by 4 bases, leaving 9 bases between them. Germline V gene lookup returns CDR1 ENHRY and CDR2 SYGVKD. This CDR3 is CAIRQADNEKLFF. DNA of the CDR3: TGTGCCATCAGGCAGGCGGATAATGAAAAACTGTTTTTT.

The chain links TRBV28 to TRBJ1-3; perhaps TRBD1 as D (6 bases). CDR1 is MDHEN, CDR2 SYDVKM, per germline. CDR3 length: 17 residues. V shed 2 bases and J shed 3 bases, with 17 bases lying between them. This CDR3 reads CASSLVGGARNGNTIYF. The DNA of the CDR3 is TGTGCCAGCAGTTTAGTTGGGGGCGCGAGGAATGGAAACACCATATATTTT. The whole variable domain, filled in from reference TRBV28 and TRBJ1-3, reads DVKVTQSSRYLVKRTGEKVFLECVQDMDHENMFWYRQDPGLGLRLIYFSYDVKMKEKGDIPEGYSVSREKKERFSLILESASTNQTSMYLCASSLVGGARNGNTIYFGEGSWLTVV.

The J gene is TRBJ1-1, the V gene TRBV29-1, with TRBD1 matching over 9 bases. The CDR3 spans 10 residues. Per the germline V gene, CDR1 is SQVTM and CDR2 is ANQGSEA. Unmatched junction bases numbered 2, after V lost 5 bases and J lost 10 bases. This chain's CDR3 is CSVQTGGAFF. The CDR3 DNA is TGCAGCGTTCAGACAGGGGGAGCTTTCTTT.

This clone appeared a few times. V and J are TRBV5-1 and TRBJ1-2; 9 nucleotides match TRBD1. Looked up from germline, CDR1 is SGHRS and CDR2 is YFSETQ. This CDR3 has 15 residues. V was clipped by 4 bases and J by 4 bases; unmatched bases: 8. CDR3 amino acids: CASSLRTGVSYGYTF. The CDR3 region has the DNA TGCGCCAGCAGCCTCCGGACAGGGGTCTCCTATGGCTACACCTTC.

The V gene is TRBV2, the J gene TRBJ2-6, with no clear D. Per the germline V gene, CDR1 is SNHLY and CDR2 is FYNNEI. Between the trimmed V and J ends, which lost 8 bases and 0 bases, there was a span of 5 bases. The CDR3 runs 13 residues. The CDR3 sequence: CASFYSGANVLTF. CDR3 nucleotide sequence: TGTGCCAGCTTCTACTCTGGGGCCAACGTCCTGACTTTC.

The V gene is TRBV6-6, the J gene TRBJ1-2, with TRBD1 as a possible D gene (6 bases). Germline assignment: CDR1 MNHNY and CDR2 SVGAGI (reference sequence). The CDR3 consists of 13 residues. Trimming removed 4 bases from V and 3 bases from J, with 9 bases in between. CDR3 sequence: CASSSEGDYGYTF. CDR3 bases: TGTGCCAGCAGTTCAGAGGGGGACTATGGCTACACCTTC.

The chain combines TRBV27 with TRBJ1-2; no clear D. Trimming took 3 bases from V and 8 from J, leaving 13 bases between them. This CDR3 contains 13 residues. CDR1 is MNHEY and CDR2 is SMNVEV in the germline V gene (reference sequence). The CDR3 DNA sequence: TGTGCCAGCAGTTTTATTGGAGGTGGAGGCTACACCTTC. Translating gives CASSFIGGGGYTF.

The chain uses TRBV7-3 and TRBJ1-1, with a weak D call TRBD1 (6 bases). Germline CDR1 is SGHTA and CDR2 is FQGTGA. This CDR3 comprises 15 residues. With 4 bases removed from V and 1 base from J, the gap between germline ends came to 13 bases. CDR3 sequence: CASSSMNRANTEAFF. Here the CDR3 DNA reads TGTGCCAGCAGCTCAATGAACAGGGCGAACACTGAAGCTTTCTTT.

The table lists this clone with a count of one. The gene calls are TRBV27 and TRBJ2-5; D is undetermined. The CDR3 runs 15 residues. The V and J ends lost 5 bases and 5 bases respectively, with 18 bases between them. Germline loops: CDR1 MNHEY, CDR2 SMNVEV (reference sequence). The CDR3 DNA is TGTGCCAGCAGTCAAAGCCGCCAGAAGGGCGAGACCCAGTACTTC. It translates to CASSQSRQKGETQYF.

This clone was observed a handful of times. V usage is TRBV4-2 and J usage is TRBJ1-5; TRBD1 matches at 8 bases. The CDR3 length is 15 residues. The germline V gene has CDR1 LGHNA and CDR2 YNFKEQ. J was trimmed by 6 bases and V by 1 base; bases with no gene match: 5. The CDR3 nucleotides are TGTGCCAGCAGCCAAGGGACAGGGTTGGGTCAGCCCCAGCATTTT. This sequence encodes CASSQGTGLGQPQHF.

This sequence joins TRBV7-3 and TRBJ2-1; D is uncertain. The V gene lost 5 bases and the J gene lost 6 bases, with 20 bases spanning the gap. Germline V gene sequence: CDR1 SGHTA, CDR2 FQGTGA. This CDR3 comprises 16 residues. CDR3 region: CASSPSLSRAGNEQFF. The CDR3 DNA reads TGTGCCAGCAGCCCCTCACTGTCTAGGGCCGGCAATGAGCAGTTCTTC.

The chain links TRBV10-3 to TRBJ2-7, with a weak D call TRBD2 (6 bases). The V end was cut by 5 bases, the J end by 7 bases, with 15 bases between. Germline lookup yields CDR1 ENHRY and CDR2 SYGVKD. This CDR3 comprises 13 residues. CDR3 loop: CAISLGDGREQYF. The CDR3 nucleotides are TGTGCCATCAGTCTCGGGGACGGGAGAGAGCAGTACTTC.

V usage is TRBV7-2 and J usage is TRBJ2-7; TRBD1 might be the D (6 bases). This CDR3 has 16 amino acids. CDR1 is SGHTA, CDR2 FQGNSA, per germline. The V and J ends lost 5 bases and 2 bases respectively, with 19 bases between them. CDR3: CASSPRTGTPTYEQYF. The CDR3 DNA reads TGTGCCAGCAGCCCTAGGACTGGGACACCGACCTACGAGCAGTACTTC. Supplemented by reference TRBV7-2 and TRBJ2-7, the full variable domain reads GAGVSQSPSNKVTEKGKDVELRCDPISGHTALYWYRQSLGQGLEFLIYFQGNSAPDKSGLPSDRFSAERTGGSVSTLTIQRTQQEDSAVYLCASSPRTGTPTYEQYFGPGTRLTVT.

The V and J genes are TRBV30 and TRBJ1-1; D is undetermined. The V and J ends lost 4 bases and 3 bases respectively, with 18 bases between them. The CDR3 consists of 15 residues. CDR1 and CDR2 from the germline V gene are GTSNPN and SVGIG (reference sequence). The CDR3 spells CAWTIGPGWDTEAFF. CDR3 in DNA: TGTGCCTGGACAATAGGACCTGGCTGGGACACTGAAGCTTTCTTT.

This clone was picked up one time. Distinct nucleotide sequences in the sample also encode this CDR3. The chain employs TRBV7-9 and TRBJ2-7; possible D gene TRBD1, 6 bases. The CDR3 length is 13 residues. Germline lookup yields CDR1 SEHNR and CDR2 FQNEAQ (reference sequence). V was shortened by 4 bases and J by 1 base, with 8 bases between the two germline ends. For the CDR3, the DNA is TGTGCCAGCAGCTCACAGGGTTCCTACGAGCAGTACTTC. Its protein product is CASSSQGSYEQYF.

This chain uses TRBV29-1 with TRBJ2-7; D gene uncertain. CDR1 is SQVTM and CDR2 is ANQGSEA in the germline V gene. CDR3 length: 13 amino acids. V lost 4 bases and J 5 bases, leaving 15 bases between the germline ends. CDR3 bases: TGCAGCGTTGGGCCCGCCCCCCGGGACGAGCAGTACTTC. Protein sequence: CSVGPAPRDEQYF.

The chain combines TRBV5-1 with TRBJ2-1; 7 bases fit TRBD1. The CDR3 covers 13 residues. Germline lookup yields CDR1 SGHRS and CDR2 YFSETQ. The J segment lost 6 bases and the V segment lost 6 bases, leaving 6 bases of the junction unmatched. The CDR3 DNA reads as TGCGCCAGCACTCGACAGGGTCGCAATGAGCAGTTCTTC. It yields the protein CASTRQGRNEQFF.

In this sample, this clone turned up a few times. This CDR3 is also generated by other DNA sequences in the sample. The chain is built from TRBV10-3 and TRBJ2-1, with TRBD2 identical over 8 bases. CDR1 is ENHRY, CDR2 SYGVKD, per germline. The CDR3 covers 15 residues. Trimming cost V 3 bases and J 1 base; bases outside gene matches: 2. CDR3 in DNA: TGTGCCATCAGTGAACTAGCGGCGTCCTACAATGAGCAGTTCTTC. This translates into CAISELAASYNEQFF.

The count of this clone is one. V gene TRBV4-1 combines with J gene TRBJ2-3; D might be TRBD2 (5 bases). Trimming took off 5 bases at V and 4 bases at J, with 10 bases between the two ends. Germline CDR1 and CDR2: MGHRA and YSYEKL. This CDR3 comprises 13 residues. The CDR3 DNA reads TGCGCCAGCAGCTATCCCGGGGCAGATACGCAGTATTTT. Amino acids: CASSYPGADTQYF.

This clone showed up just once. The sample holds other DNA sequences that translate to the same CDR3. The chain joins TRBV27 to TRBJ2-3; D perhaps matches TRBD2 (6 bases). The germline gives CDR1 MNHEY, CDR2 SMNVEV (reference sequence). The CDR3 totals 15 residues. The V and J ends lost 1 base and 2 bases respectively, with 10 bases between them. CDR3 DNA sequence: TGTGCCAGCAGTTTATTAGGCGGGGCCACAGATACGCAGTATTTT. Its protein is CASSLLGGATDTQYF.

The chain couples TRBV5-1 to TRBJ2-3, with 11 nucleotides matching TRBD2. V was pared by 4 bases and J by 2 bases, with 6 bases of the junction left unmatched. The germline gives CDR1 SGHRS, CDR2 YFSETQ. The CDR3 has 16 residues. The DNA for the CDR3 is TGCGCCAGCAGCCGGGGACTAGCGGCTATCACAGATACGCAGTATTTT. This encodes CASSRGLAAITDTQYF.

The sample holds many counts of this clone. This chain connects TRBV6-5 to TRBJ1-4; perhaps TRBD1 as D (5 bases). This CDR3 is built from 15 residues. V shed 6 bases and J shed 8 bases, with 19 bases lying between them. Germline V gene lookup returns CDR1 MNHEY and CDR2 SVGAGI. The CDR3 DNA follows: TGTGCCAGCAGCCCCGGACATCCCGCGAGCGAAAAACTGTTTTTT. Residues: CASSPGHPASEKLFF.

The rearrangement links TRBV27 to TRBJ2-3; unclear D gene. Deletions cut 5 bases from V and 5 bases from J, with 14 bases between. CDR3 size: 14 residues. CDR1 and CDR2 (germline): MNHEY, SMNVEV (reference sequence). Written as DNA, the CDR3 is TGTGCCAGCAGTCAAGAGACCGCTCGAGATACGCAGTATTTT. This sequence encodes CASSQETARDTQYF.

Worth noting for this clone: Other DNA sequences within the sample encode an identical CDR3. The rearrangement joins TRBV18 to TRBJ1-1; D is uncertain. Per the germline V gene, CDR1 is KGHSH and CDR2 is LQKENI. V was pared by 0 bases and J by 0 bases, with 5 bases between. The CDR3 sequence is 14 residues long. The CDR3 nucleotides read TGTGCCAGCTCACCACCCTCCATGAACACTGAAGCTTTCTTT. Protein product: CASSPPSMNTEAFF.

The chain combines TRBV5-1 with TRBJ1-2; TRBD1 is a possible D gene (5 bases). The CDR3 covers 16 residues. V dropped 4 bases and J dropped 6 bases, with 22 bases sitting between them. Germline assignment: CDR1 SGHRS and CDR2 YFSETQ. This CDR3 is CASSLVEGPGGDGYTF. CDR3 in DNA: TGCGCCAGCAGCCTGGTAGAGGGGCCCGGCGGGGATGGCTACACCTTC.

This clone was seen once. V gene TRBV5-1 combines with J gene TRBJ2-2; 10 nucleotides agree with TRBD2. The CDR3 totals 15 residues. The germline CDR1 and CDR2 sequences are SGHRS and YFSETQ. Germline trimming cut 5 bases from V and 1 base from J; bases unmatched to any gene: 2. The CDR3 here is CASRSSGGNTGELFF. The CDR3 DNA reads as TGCGCCAGCAGGTCTAGCGGGGGGAACACCGGGGAGCTGTTTTTT.

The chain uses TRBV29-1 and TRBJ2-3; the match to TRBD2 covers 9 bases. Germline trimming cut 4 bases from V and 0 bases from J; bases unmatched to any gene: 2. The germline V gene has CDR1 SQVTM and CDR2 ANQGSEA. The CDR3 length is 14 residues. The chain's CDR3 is CSVVTSGSTDTQYF. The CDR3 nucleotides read TGCAGCGTTGTGACTAGCGGCAGCACAGATACGCAGTATTTT.

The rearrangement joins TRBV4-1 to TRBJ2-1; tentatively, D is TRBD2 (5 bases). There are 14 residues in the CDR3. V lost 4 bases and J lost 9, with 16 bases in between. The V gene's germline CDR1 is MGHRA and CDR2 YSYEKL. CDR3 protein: CASSPLGLASEQFF. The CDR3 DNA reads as TGCGCCAGCAGCCCCTTGGGTCTAGCAAGTGAGCAGTTCTTC.